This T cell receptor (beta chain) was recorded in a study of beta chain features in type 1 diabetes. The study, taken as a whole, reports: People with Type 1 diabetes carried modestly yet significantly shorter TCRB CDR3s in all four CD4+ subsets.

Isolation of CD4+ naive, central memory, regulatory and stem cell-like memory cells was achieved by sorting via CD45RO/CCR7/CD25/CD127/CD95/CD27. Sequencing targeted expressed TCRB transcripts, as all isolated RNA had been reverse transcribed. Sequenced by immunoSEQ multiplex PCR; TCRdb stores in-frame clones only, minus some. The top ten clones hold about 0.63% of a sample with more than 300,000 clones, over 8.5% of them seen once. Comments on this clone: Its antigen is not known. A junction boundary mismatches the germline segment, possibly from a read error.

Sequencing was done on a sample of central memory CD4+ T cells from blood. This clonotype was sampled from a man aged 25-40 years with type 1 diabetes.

CDR3 residues: CAISEAGQGTDTQYF. CDR3 DNA sequence: TGTGCCATCAGTGAGGCGGGACAGGGGACAGATACGCAGTATTTT. V gene TRBV6-6 combines with J gene TRBJ2-3, with TRBD1 identical over 10 bases. This CDR3 comprises 15 residues. CDR1 MNHNY and CDR2 SVGAGI come from the germline V gene (reference sequence).